The 9 T cell receptor beta chains in this list originate from one sample, sequenced in a study of cytomegalovirus exposure and HLA in healthy donors. It was with 60 Vbeta and 13 Jbeta primers that the PCR ran. Assay: immunoSEQ multiplex PCR; the TCRdb copy retains only in-frame clones and omits some. The table has around 140,000 clones, roughly three quarters seen once. Sequencing was done on a sample of PBMCs. These receptors were taken from a woman aged 55-70 years in good health and CMV-seronegative.

About this clone itself: At one of its ends the junction is not consistent with the germline gene, which may arise from a read error. The chain couples TRBV11-2 to TRBJ2-7; TRBD1 is a possible D gene (6 bases). The CDR3 consists of 15 residues. Germline V gives CDR1 SGHAT, CDR2 FQNNGV. The CDR3 here is CASSLDWTAPYGQYF. The DNA for the CDR3 is TGTGCCAGCAGCTTAGATTGGACAGCCCCCTACGGGCAGTACTTC.

The chain recombines TRBV6-1 with TRBJ1-1; unclear D gene. The CDR3 extends over 12 amino acids. V shed 5 bases and J shed 6 bases, with 10 bases lying between them. Germline-derived CDR1 and CDR2 are MNHNS and SASEGT. The CDR3 reads CASSPLFSEAFF. Written as DNA, the CDR3 is TGTGCCAGCAGTCCCTTGTTCTCTGAAGCTTTCTTT.

This clone is a singleton in its sample. The chain combines TRBV6-5 with TRBJ1-2; possible D gene TRBD1, 5 bases. The ends were cut back, 4 bases at V and 3 bases at J, with 12 bases in the middle. CDR1 MNHEY and CDR2 SVGAGI come from the germline V gene. The CDR3 has 14 residues. CDR3 DNA sequence: TGTGCCAGCAGTTTCTCCCGGGGGGACTATGGCTACACCTTC. Translating it yields CASSFSRGDYGYTF.

The gene calls are TRBV18 and TRBJ2-1; 10 nucleotides match TRBD1. Losses at the gene ends were 4 bases for V and 5 bases for J; bases not matched to a gene: 14. The CDR3 length is 18 residues. Germline V gene data show CDR1 as KGHSH and CDR2 as LQKENI. CDR3 loop: CASSLGRPGQGRHNEQFF. The CDR3 DNA sequence: TGTGCCAGCTCACTGGGGCGACCGGGACAGGGGCGACACAATGAGCAGTTCTTC.

V gene TRBV2 combines with J gene TRBJ2-5; possibly TRBD2 for D (7 bases). CDR1 SNHLY and CDR2 FYNNEI come from the germline V gene. CDR3 size: 16 residues. Trimming pared 8 bases from V and 1 base from J, leaving 20 bases between. The CDR3 DNA sequence: TGTGCCAGCGGGGGGGACCGGACAGCAATCCAAGAGACCCAGTACTTC. Translating it yields CASGGDRTAIQETQYF.

This clone has more than one count but fewer than ten. The rearrangement uses TRBV30 and TRBJ1-5; maybe TRBD1 (5 bases). The CDR3 is 14 residues long. V lost 1 base and J 4 bases, leaving 11 bases between the germline ends. CDR1 GTSNPN and CDR2 SVGIG come from the germline V gene (reference sequence). In nucleotides, the CDR3 is TGTGCCTGGAGTGCCGACAGCTATAATCAGCCCCAGCATTTT. Residues: CAWSADSYNQPQHF.

The chain has TRBV19 and TRBJ1-6; D is possibly TRBD1 (5 bases). V lost 7 bases, J lost 4 bases, and 11 bases lay in between. This CDR3 spans 14 amino acids. The germline V gene encodes CDR1 LNHDA and CDR2 SQIVND (reference sequence). The CDR3 nucleotides read TGTGCCAGTAATGAGGGGAGGTATAATTCACCCCTCCACTTT. This encodes CASNEGRYNSPLHF.

This clone was detected only once. The V gene is TRBV5-1, the J gene TRBJ2-2; D not resolved. The CDR3 spans 14 residues. V was cut by 0 bases and J by 7 bases, with 10 bases left in between. CDR1 is SGHRS and CDR2 is YFSETQ in the germline V gene. CDR3 nucleotide sequence: TGCGCCAGCAGCTTGGGGCTAGTCGGCGGGGAGCTGTTTTTT. Protein product: CASSLGLVGGELFF.

V and J are TRBV19 and TRBJ2-3; 7 nucleotides line up with TRBD2. V shed 7 bases, J shed 1 base, and the junction held 5 bases outside the gene matches. This CDR3 is 14 amino acids long. Germline CDR1 LNHDA, CDR2 SQIVND (reference sequence). CDR3 in amino acids: CASKERDRTDTQYF. In nucleotides, the CDR3 is TGTGCCAGTAAGGAGCGGGACCGCACAGATACGCAGTATTTT.